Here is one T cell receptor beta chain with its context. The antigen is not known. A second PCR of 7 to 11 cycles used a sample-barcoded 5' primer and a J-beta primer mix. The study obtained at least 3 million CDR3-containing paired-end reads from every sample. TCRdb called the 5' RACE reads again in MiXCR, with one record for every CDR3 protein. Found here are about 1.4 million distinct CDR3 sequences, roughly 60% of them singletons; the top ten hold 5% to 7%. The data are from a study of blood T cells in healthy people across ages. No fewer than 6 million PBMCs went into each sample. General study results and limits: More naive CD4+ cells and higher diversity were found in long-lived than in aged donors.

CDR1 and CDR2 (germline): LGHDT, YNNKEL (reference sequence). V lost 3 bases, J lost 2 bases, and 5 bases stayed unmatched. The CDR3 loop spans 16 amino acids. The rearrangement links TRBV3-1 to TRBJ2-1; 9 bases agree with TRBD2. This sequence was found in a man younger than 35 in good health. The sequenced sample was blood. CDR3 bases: TGTGCCAGCAGCCAGGTAACTAGCGGGCCCTACAATGAGCAGTTCTTC. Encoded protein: CASSQVTSGPYNEQFF.